This T cell receptor beta chain was recovered during a study of immune evolution from preneoplasia to lung adenocarcinoma. Whole-study findings and limits: Clonality was highest in normal lung, lower in later-stage lesions apparently. Top clone share appeared to fall from AAH through AIS, MIA, adenocarcinoma.

Nucleic acids came from premalignant or tumor cells enriched by macro-dissection. Trimming left V 0 bases short and J 4 bases short, with 12 bases between. The germline V gene encodes CDR1 MGHRA and CDR2 YSYEKL. The CDR3 length is 15 residues. Libraries were prepared by immunoSEQ multiplex PCR; TCRdb keeps only in-frame clonotypes and omits some of them. The table shows 30,000 to 45,000 clones, with 60% to 75% occurring only once. Concerning this clone: Antigen specificity is unknown.

The material sequenced was FFPE invasive lung adenocarcinoma tissue. This sequence was found in a person aged 55 to 75 with lung adenocarcinoma. The gene calls are TRBV4-1 and TRBJ2-5, with a tentative D call TRBD2 (5 bases). CDR3 residues: CASSQDHLARETQYF. The CDR3 nucleotides read TGCGCCAGCAGCCAAGATCACCTAGCTAGAGAGACCCAGTACTTC.